The 26 T cell receptor beta chains below come from one sample, sequenced in a study of T cell changes during pregnancy in multiple sclerosis. The assay was immunoSEQ multiplex PCR, and TCRdb's table has in-frame clones only and misses some. The sample holds approximately 30,000 clones, roughly nine tenths seen once. Sequences were derived from CD8+ T cells from peripheral blood mononuclear cells, sampled before pregnancy. These receptors were obtained from a female donor with multiple sclerosis, enrolled in a pregnancy study.

The rearrangement links TRBV16 to TRBJ1-2, with D possibly TRBD1 on 5 matching bases. V lost 4 bases, J lost 4 bases, and 16 bases lay in between. The CDR3 runs 15 residues. Germline loops: CDR1 KGHSY, CDR2 FQNENV. The CDR3 nucleotides are TGTGCCAGCAGCCGTTCGAGCGGGGGTCTCTATGGCTACACCTTC. It yields the protein CASSRSSGGLYGYTF.

The chain employs TRBV15 and TRBJ1-5; D is unresolved. This CDR3 is built from 14 residues. Germline loops: CDR1 LNHNV, CDR2 YYDKDF (reference sequence). V lost 0 bases and J lost 2, with 5 bases in between. Here the CDR3 DNA reads TGTGCCACCAGCAGAGATCGGGGCAATCAGCCCCAGCATTTT. It translates to CATSRDRGNQPQHF.

This clone was picked up one time. The junction and the germline gene differ at one end; a read error may be behind it. The J gene is TRBJ2-7, the V gene TRBV2, with 7 bases matching TRBD1. This CDR3 region has 15 residues. The V gene's germline CDR1 is SNHLY and CDR2 FYNNEI. CDR3 region: CASSEDRDSSYEQYF. The CDR3 DNA is TGTGCCAGCAGCGAAGACAGGGATTCCTCCTACGAGCAGTACTTC.

The genes are TRBV5-5 and TRBJ2-1, with 7 bases lining up with TRBD1. From germline, CDR1 is SGHKS and CDR2 YYEKEE (reference sequence). This CDR3 has 19 amino acids. J lost 2 bases, V lost 0 bases, and 14 bases had no gene match. The CDR3 sequence is CASSLGVTGASPTYNEQFF. The DNA of the CDR3 is TGTGCCAGCAGCTTGGGGGTCACAGGGGCCTCCCCGACCTACAATGAGCAGTTCTTC.

The chain combines TRBV30 with TRBJ2-2; 8 bases align to TRBD2. The trim removed 4 bases at V and 8 bases at J, leaving 12 bases unmatched. This CDR3 spans 15 amino acids. Germline CDR1 is GTSNPN and CDR2 is SVGIG (reference sequence). CDR3 DNA sequence: TGTGCCTGGATAGATACCGGGACTAGGGCTGGGGAGCTGTTTTTT. Translation: CAWIDTGTRAGELFF.

V and J are TRBV6-5 and TRBJ2-7; D might be TRBD1 (5 bases). The CDR3 spans 11 residues. Germline V gene data show CDR1 as MNHEY and CDR2 as SVGAGI. Trimming took 4 bases from V and 6 from J, leaving 7 bases between them. The CDR3 spells CASSWGGEQYF. As DNA, the CDR3 is TGTGCCAGCAGTTGGGGCGGCGAGCAGTACTTC.

The chain links TRBV10-3 to TRBJ1-5; TRBD1 is a possible D gene (6 bases). The V gene's germline CDR1 is ENHRY and CDR2 SYGVKD. The CDR3 consists of 16 residues. Trimming removed 3 bases at V and 5 bases at J, with 17 bases between. CDR3: CAISDEGQGNHQPQHF. In nucleotides, the CDR3 is TGTGCCATCAGTGATGAGGGCCAGGGGAACCATCAGCCCCAGCATTTT.

This chain uses TRBV5-1 with TRBJ1-4, with TRBD1 matching over 8 bases. Per germline, CDR1 SGHRS and CDR2 YFSETQ. The CDR3 has 15 amino acids. The trim removed 2 bases at V and 12 bases at J, leaving 12 bases unmatched. The CDR3 nucleotides are TGCGCCAGCAGCTTAGCTACAGGGGGACCAGAGGAACTGTTTTTT. This translates into CASSLATGGPEELFF.

The chain is built from TRBV30 and TRBJ2-7, with a weak D call TRBD1 (6 bases). Looked up from germline, CDR1 is GTSNPN and CDR2 is SVGIG (reference sequence). This CDR3 has 13 amino acids. V was shortened by 1 base and J by 3 bases, with 10 bases between the two germline ends. The CDR3 region has the DNA TGTGCCTGGAGTGGTGGCAGGGGCTACGAGCAGTACTTC. This encodes CAWSGGRGYEQYF.

This chain links TRBV6-1 with TRBJ1-4; 7 bases are a match to TRBD1. Trimming cost V 0 bases and J 6 bases; bases outside gene matches: 4. Germline V gives CDR1 MNHNS, CDR2 SASEGT. The CDR3 spans 15 residues. The CDR3 nucleotides are TGTGCCAGCAGTGAAGCAGGGGGCGAATATGAAAAACTGTTTTTT. Its translation: CASSEAGGEYEKLFF.

The chain has TRBV19 and TRBJ1-1; D remains unclear. This CDR3 has 12 amino acids. V lost 6 bases, J lost 7 bases, and 12 bases lay in between. The germline CDR1 and CDR2 sequences are LNHDA and SQIVND (reference sequence). CDR3 DNA: TGTGCCAGTAGCCTGGGTCCGGGTGAAGCTTTCTTT. Amino acid sequence: CASSLGPGEAFF. The variable domain in full, completed from reference TRBV19 and TRBJ1-1, reads DGGITQSPKYLFRKEGQNVTLSCEQNLNHDAMYWYRQDPGQGLRLIYYSQIVNDFQKGDIAEGYSVSREKKESFPLTVTSAQKNPTAFYLCASSLGPGEAFFGQGTRLTVV.

This clone has more than one count but fewer than ten. The rearrangement links TRBV28 to TRBJ1-5; the D is unclear. CDR1 is MDHEN, CDR2 SYDVKM, per germline. This CDR3 region has 12 residues. With 8 bases removed from V and 7 bases from J, the gap between germline ends came to 12 bases. CDR3 nucleotide sequence: TGTGCCAGCCAGTATGCGGGACAGCCCCAGCATTTT. Protein product: CASQYAGQPQHF.

The gene calls are TRBV4-2 and TRBJ2-2, with 9 bases fitting TRBD2. The CDR3 loop spans 15 amino acids. The germline CDR1 and CDR2 sequences are LGHNA and YNFKEQ. The V gene end was trimmed by 4 bases and the J gene end by 3 bases; junction bases not matched to a gene: 3. The CDR3 here is CASSPVAGDTGELFF. Here the CDR3 DNA reads TGTGCCAGCAGCCCCGTAGCGGGGGACACCGGGGAGCTGTTTTTT.

The V call is TRBV10-2, the J call TRBJ2-1, with 11 bases fitting TRBD1. Looked up from germline, CDR1 is WSHSY and CDR2 is SAAADI. The CDR3 length is 13 residues. V dropped 7 bases and J dropped 8; count of bases not matched to a gene: 4. As DNA, the CDR3 is TGCGCCAGCAACTTGGGACAGGGGGATGAGCAGTTCTTC. This sequence encodes CASNLGQGDEQFF.

The CDR3 spells CASSYSESGGEAFF. As DNA, the CDR3 is TGTGCCAGCAGTTACTCGGAAAGCGGGGGGGAAGCTTTCTTT. The gene calls are TRBV6-5 and TRBJ1-1, with D perhaps TRBD1 (5 bases). In germline, CDR1 is MNHEY, CDR2 SVGAGI. Trimming shortened V by 0 bases and J by 8 bases, and 13 bases separated the two germline ends. This CDR3 is 14 amino acids long.

V and J are TRBV27 and TRBJ1-2; 9 positions match TRBD1. This CDR3 has 15 residues. Germline CDR1 reads MNHEY; CDR2 reads SMNVEV (reference sequence). With 0 bases clipped from V and 7 bases from J, the junction kept 6 bases outside the gene matches. The CDR3 loop reads CASSLSAGTGSGYTF. CDR3 in DNA: TGTGCCAGCAGTTTATCAGCCGGGACAGGGAGTGGCTACACCTTC.

The chain employs TRBV7-9 and TRBJ2-5, with 8 bases matching TRBD2. The germline CDR1 and CDR2 sequences are SEHNR and FQNEAQ (reference sequence). V dropped 2 bases and J dropped 4; count of bases not matched to a gene: 12. The CDR3 extends over 17 amino acids. The CDR3 bases are TGTGCCAGCAGCTTATACCTCGGAGTAGCGGGGTTAGAGACCCAGTACTTC. Protein product: CASSLYLGVAGLETQYF. Full variable domain (rest looked up from reference TRBV7-9 and TRBJ2-5): DTGVSQNPRHKITKRGQNVTFRCDPISEHNRLYWYRQTLGQGPEFLTYFQNEAQLEKSRLLSDRFSAERPKGSFSTLEIQRTEQGDSAMYLCASSLYLGVAGLETQYFGPGTRLLVL.

The gene calls are TRBV6-5 and TRBJ2-1, with 7 bases that match TRBD2. The junction had 4 bases not matched to a gene; V was cut back by 5 bases and J by 6 bases. The CDR3 spans 13 residues. Germline CDR1 MNHEY, CDR2 SVGAGI. The chain's CDR3 is CASSGWTSNEQFF. The CDR3 DNA reads TGTGCCAGCAGTGGGTGGACTAGCAATGAGCAGTTCTTC.

This sequence joins TRBV30 and TRBJ2-3; D is possibly TRBD2 (5 bases). The germline gives CDR1 GTSNPN, CDR2 SVGIG (reference sequence). The CDR3 is made up of 15 amino acids. Trimming removed 3 bases from V and 0 bases from J, with 13 bases in between. Here the CDR3 DNA reads TGTGCCTGGAGCGGGCGGGCAGCTAGCACAGATACGCAGTATTTT. Protein sequence: CAWSGRAASTDTQYF.

This chain connects TRBV30 to TRBJ2-7; unclear D gene. The CDR3 has 12 amino acids. Germline CDR1 and CDR2: GTSNPN and SVGIG (reference sequence). Trimming shortened V by 0 bases and J by 9 bases, and 12 bases separated the two germline ends. The CDR3 loop is CAWSVQPLAQYF. As DNA, the CDR3 is TGTGCCTGGAGTGTACAGCCCTTGGCGCAGTACTTC. Full variable domain (outside the CDR3, taken from reference TRBV30 and TRBJ2-7): SQTIHQWPATLVQPVGSPLSLECTVEGTSNPNLYWYRQAAGRGLQLLFYSVGIGQISSEVPQNLSASRPQDRQFILSSKKLLLSDSGFYLCAWSVQPLAQYFGPGTRLTVT.

This clone has just one count. The chain combines TRBV9 with TRBJ2-3; D is possibly TRBD2 (5 bases). This CDR3 is built from 16 residues. CDR1 is SGDLS, CDR2 YYNGEE, per germline. V gave up 4 bases and J gave up 0 bases, with 15 bases separating them. Written as DNA, the CDR3 is TGTGCCAGCAGCCTGCGGGTGGCTACCAGCACAGATACGCAGTATTTT. Protein product: CASSLRVATSTDTQYF.

This chain joins TRBV4-1 and TRBJ1-4, with D unclear. Trimming removed 1 base from V and 8 bases from J, with 14 bases in between. The length of the CDR3 is 15 residues. From germline, CDR1 is MGHRA and CDR2 YSYEKL. The CDR3 spells CASSQVSGETEKLFF. The CDR3 region has the DNA TGCGCCAGCAGCCAAGTCTCCGGGGAAACGGAAAAACTGTTTTTT.

This clone occurred a few times. This rearrangement joins TRBV27 to TRBJ2-7, with TRBD1 identical over 8 bases. The CDR3 contains 16 residues. With V trimmed by 5 bases and J by 0 bases, 9 bases remained unmatched. Germline CDR1 and CDR2: MNHEY and SMNVEV (reference sequence). DNA of the CDR3: TGTGCCAGCAGTCCCCTGACAGGGGCGAGCTCCTACGAGCAGTACTTC. Amino acids: CASSPLTGASSYEQYF.

This chain connects TRBV7-8 to TRBJ2-5; 8 bases fit TRBD2. The germline V gene has CDR1 SGHVS and CDR2 FQNEAQ. The CDR3 sequence is 14 residues long. V shed 5 bases, J shed 5 bases, and the junction held 7 bases outside the gene matches. The CDR3 DNA reads TGTGCCAGCAGCGCCGGACTAGCAGGGGAGACCCAGTACTTC. Amino acids: CASSAGLAGETQYF.

There are a few counts of this clone. The chain joins TRBV11-1 to TRBJ2-7, with D maybe TRBD1 (6 bases). The V gene lost 4 bases and the J gene lost 2 bases, with 15 bases spanning the gap. CDR3 length equals 15 residues. Germline V gene lookup returns CDR1 SGHAT and CDR2 FQDESV (reference sequence). The chain's CDR3 is CASSSWAGAPYEQYF. The CDR3 DNA is TGTGCCAGCAGCTCCTGGGCAGGGGCTCCCTACGAGCAGTACTTC.

This chain connects TRBV29-1 to TRBJ2-7, with TRBD1 identical over 8 bases. The junction had 8 bases not matched to a gene; V was cut back by 7 bases and J by 3 bases. The CDR3 is 13 residues long. Per the germline V gene, CDR1 is SQVTM and CDR2 is ANQGSEA. The CDR3 coding sequence is TGCAGCGCCGGACAGGGTGAACACTACGAGCAGTACTTC. Its protein product is CSAGQGEHYEQYF.